One T cell receptor beta chain is described in this entry. Its antigen remains unidentified. No base quality information exists; no much larger clone differs at one position. The sample is drawn from a study of long-term antiretroviral therapy in people with HIV (dated by TCRdb to between 2022 and 2023). With respect to the entire study: Collection of the earliest samples took place about a decade ahead of the 2015 WHO recommendation for immediate ART, at a time when ART was typically delayed until CD4 counts fell. Of the 30 participants with HIV, roughly 10 were female. This retrospective serial study examined whether starting ART and sustained HIV suppression were associated with changes in the composition and diversity of the TRB repertoire in peripheral blood. No cross-contamination during QIAcube processing was shown when test extractions of a monoclonal T-cell line were performed alongside 33 polyclonal samples. From over 25 adults with confirmed HIV infection, the cohort provided some 200 cryopreserved PBMC samples, gathered serially across a mean of about six years (range 1-12). Study-wide conclusions, independent of this receptor: Samples dated from about 2003 to 2018, and the ART regimens used may be less effective than current ones. Unsorted PBMC were profiled instead of sorted CD4+ and CD8+ T cells because pre-ART samples had limited cell numbers. Compared with controls, HIV repertoires had narrower CDR3 length ranges, and the network structure pointed to an antigen-experienced repertoire that shifted only slightly toward naive after ART. Starting ART was linked to a significant rise in TRB diversity, yet even with long-term ART the diversity remained significantly lower than in transplant donor controls. Because PBMC availability was limited, only the TCR beta chain was sequenced, with no alpha chain pairing. Expanded TRB clones identified before ART initiation dominated the repertoire across all time points, though the dominance fluctuated and decreased in many PLHIV after ART. No data were available on ART adherence, viral resistance or therapy changes, limiting inferences about post-ART repertoire changes.

The immunoSEQ hsTCRB v3.0 assay was used at survey level resolution to sequence the TRB variable region. The targeted TRB sequencing depth was roughly 40,000-55,000 T-cell genomes per sample. An Illumina MiSeq with a v3 150-cycle kit was used to sequence the pooled TRB libraries. Per the source publication's procedure: Repertoire analysis was run in R within a reproducible Nextflow workflow that covered QC, data transformation and analysis. LymphoSeq2, an R package for exploring AIRR-Seq data, was used to implement the custom analyses. A handful of samples that produced fewer than 5000 total TRB sequences were removed, so 180 or so HIV repertoires were analyzed. Of the roughly 180 retained HIV repertoires, roughly 61 were collected before and more than 120 after ART initiation. Repertoires were downsampled to 5000 TRB nucleotide sequences, and summary statistics were averaged over 100 downsampling iterations. The analysis kept only TRB sequences whose CDR3 regions were at least seven amino acids long. Two measures captured diversity: a Shannon entropy-derived clonality score and the Gini coefficient. In repertoire networks, the top 5000 CDR3 amino acid sequences were linked whenever an edit distance of one separated two sequences. For TRB CDR3 amino acid sequences, antigen specificity groups and MHC restriction were predicted with GLIPH2. To flag known CMV, EBV, HIV or tissue antigen associations, CDR3 amino acid sequences were matched against VDJdb and McPAS-TCR. Pre-ART, post-ART and control groups were compared with Wilcoxon signed-rank tests and Holm-Bonferroni correction. TCRdb mirrors the immuneACCESS table, restricted to in-frame sequences. Some clones are absent from its copies; in checked studies, under half trace to an unresolved V gene, and the reason for the others is unknown. That table is the source of V, J and clone size, and D and trimming were worked out from the DNA. The sample includes 15,000 to 20,000 clones, with roughly 80% observed a single time. Around 18% of the sample lies in the top ten.

The germline V gene provides CDR1 SQVTM and CDR2 ANQGSEA. Compared with germline, V lacks 6 bases and J lacks 8 bases; bases without a gene match: 10. The CDR3 spans 13 residues, from the cysteine through the phenylalanine. Only the CDR3 DNA stays, 39 bases, in frame from base 1. Inclusion was restricted to participants for whom at least one PBMC sample before ART initiation and at least two post-ART samples were available. Treatment was received in the United States of America by all participants with HIV. Before DNA extraction, cryopreserved samples of about 0.95-11 million PBMC were thawed and washed. At the time of the earliest PBMC sample, participants with HIV were aged between about 20 and 54 years. PBMC samples from each participant spanned 1-4 timepoints before ART initiation and 2-8 timepoints after ART initiation, with a median of 7 samples. Serial HIV viral load, CD4+ T-cell count, ART history and demographic data were obtained for every participant. Genomic DNA was extracted from unsorted PBMC with a Qiagen kit on a QIAcube, processed in batches of 12 samples.

The TCR sequence derives from a man aged 40-49 years with HIV. Specimen: unsorted PBMCs, collected just before starting antiretroviral therapy. This chain is built from TRBV29-1 and TRBJ1-2, and 9 junction bases match TRBD1. The DNA reads TGCAGCGTCGGGGGACAGGGTAATGACGGCTACACCTTC. This codes for CSVGGQGNDGYTF.